Listed below are T cell receptor beta chains from one sample, sequenced in a study of cytomegalovirus exposure and HLA in healthy donors. Profiled with immunoSEQ multiplex PCR; TCRdb holds only in-frame clones, not every one. This sample has a few hundred thousand clones, with 75% to 90% found just once. Source material: PBMCs. Every receptor here comes from a girl aged 2-10 years in good health and CMV-seronegative. Each CDR3 is given with its conserved first and last residue. The D gene is left open where the match is weak. Only part of the rows carry a size: once, few, many, or a class if the clone is expanded.

d_gene | j_gene | v_gene | abundance | CDR3nt | CDR3aa
TRBD2 | TRBJ2-3 | TRBV7-6 | NA | TGTGCCAGCAGCTTAAGTTCGGGGGGGCGGAGGACAGATACGCAGTATTTT | CASSLSSGGRRTDTQYF
NA | TRBJ2-7 | TRBV21-1 | NA | TGTGCCAGCAGCAAGCCATACAGTTCCTACGAGCAGTACTTC | CASSKPYSSYEQYF
TRBD2 | TRBJ2-3 | TRBV29-1 | NA | TGCAGCGTTGGGACATATCTGACTAGCGGGAGTACAGATACGCAGTATTTT | CSVGTYLTSGSTDTQYF
NA | TRBJ2-1 | TRBV7-6 | NA | TGTGCCAGCAGCTTTTCTCCGGGTGAGCAGTTCTTC | CASSFSPGEQFF
TRBD2 | TRBJ2-3 | TRBV5-4 | NA | TGTGCCAGCAGAAATGACCTAGCGGGAGGACGGGATACGCAGTATTTT | CASRNDLAGGRDTQYF
NA | TRBJ2-1 | TRBV29-1 | once | TGCAGCGTTGCGGTGGGTAGCAAGAATGAGCAGTTCTTC | CSVAVGSKNEQFF
TRBD1 | TRBJ2-1 | TRBV11-3 | NA | TGTGCCAGCAGTCCTCGACGACAGGGGGGCGATGAGCAGTTCTTC | CASSPRRQGGDEQFF
NA | TRBJ2-2 | TRBV29-1 | NA | TGCAGCGTTGCCAGGGGCGGCACCGGGGAGCTGTTTTTT | CSVARGGTGELFF
NA | TRBJ2-3 | TRBV5-1 | NA | TGCGCCAGCGGCCTCGGCACAGATACGCAGTATTTT | CASGLGTDTQYF
NA | TRBJ2-7 | TRBV6-5 | NA | TGTGCCAGCAGCCTTACCCCAGCGCGCGAGCAGTACTTC | CASSLTPAREQYF
NA | TRBJ2-7 | TRBV28 | NA | TGTGCCAGCAGTTACACCGGGAAGGGCGAGCAGTACTTC | CASSYTGKGEQYF
TRBD1 | TRBJ1-5 | TRBV2 | NA | TGTGCCAGCAGTGAAGGGTGGACCGGGACAGGGGATTTTCAGCCCCAGCATTTT | CASSEGWTGTGDFQPQHF
TRBD2 | TRBJ2-3 | TRBV11-3 | once | TGTGCCAGCAGTAGCCGGGGGGAAGATACGCAGTATTTT | CASSSRGEDTQYF
TRBD2 | TRBJ2-1 | TRBV5-1 | NA | TGCGCCAGCAGCTTGGTGGGACTAGAGCTGGGTGAGCAGTTCTTC | CASSLVGLELGEQFF
TRBD2 | TRBJ2-3 | TRBV29-1 | NA | TGCAGCGTAGGGACCATAGCGGGGGTTAGCACAGATACGCAGTATTTT | CSVGTIAGVSTDTQYF
TRBD1 | TRBJ1-2 | TRBV18 | NA | TGTGCCAGCTCACCCATGCCGGGACAGCTTTCGGGCTACACCTTC | CASSPMPGQLSGYTF
NA | TRBJ1-1 | TRBV6-6 | once | TGTGCCAGCAGTCTTCAGGTGAACACTGAAGCTTTCTTT | CASSLQVNTEAFF
TRBD1 | TRBJ1-2 | TRBV9 | NA | TGTGCCAGCAGCGTAGATCCCGACAGGGGGTGGGGCTACACCTTC | CASSVDPDRGWGYTF
TRBD2 | TRBJ2-3 | TRBV9 | NA | TGTGCCAGCAGCGTAGACCCTAGCGGGGGCACAGATACGCAGTATTTT | CASSVDPSGGTDTQYF
TRBD2 | TRBJ2-5 | TRBV5-6 | NA | TGTGCCAGCACCCGGCGGATCGGGGGGGTGGAGACCCAGTACTTC | CASTRRIGGVETQYF
NA | TRBJ2-3 | TRBV9 | NA | TGTGCCAGCAGCGGAAACAGGGACCGCACAGATACGCAGTATTTT | CASSGNRDRTDTQYF
NA | TRBJ2-7 | TRBV5-1 | NA | TGCGCCAGCAGTAGTCAGGGGAACAACGAGCAGTACTTC | CASSSQGNNEQYF
TRBD2 | TRBJ2-5 | TRBV2 | NA | TGTGCCAGCAGGACTAGCGATCGATGGGGACTGGAGACCCAGTACTTC | CASRTSDRWGLETQYF
TRBD2 | TRBJ2-1 | TRBV6-1 | NA | TGTGCCAGCACAGGGGTTAGCGGGGACAATGAGCAGTTCTTC | CASTGVSGDNEQFF
NA | TRBJ1-1 | TRBV27 | NA | TGTGCCAGCAGGCTAAGGGGCCTCACTGAAGCTTTCTTT | CASRLRGLTEAFF
NA | TRBJ1-2 | TRBV5-5 | few | TGTGCCAGCAGCTACGATACCCGGGCCAGGGTTGGTGGCTACACCTTC | CASSYDTRARVGGYTF
TRBD1 | TRBJ1-2 | TRBV19 | NA | TGTGCCAGTATCCCCAGGGGGCCACCAGTGAATGGCTACACCTTC | CASIPRGPPVNGYTF
NA | TRBJ1-2 | TRBV10-1 | NA | TGCGCCAGCAGTGGCCCCCGGGTTGGAGAATATGGCTACACCTTC | CASSGPRVGEYGYTF
TRBD1 | TRBJ2-5 | TRBV5-4 | NA | TGTGCCAGCAGCTTGTATCAGGGGGTGGGGACCCAGTACTTC | CASSLYQGVGTQYF
NA | TRBJ1-1 | TRBV7-9 | NA | TGTGCCAGCAGCTTAGCTTCCAGGGTACGGGACACTGAAGCTTTCTTT | CASSLASRVRDTEAFF
NA | TRBJ2-1 | TRBV6-5 | once | TGTGCCAGCAGTTACTCGACGTCTTCGCCAGCGGAGCAGTTCTTC | CASSYSTSSPAEQFF
TRBD2 | TRBJ2-1 | TRBV6-1 | once | TGTGCCAGCAGTGAATGGAAACTAGCGGGATACAATGAGCAGTTCTTC | CASSEWKLAGYNEQFF